This T cell receptor (beta chain) came from a study of neoadjuvant nivolumab and ipilimumab in lung cancer. The V end was cut by 1 base, the J end by 5 bases, with 2 bases between. From germline, CDR1 is LNHNV and CDR2 YYDKDF (reference sequence). The CDR3 length is 11 residues. TCRdb's copy holds only in-frame clones and misses some; the assay was immunoSEQ multiplex PCR. The table includes about 27,000 clones, 70% to 80% detected once. Sequenced here: tumor tissue, sampled after neoadjuvant nivolumab, alone or with ipilimumab, at or shortly before surgery. The chain joins TRBV15 to TRBJ2-5; no firm D call. This receptor was obtained from an adult with non-small cell lung cancer. CDR3 DNA sequence: TGTGCCACCAGCAGAGCCGAGACCCAGTACTTC. Amino acid sequence: CATSRAETQYF.